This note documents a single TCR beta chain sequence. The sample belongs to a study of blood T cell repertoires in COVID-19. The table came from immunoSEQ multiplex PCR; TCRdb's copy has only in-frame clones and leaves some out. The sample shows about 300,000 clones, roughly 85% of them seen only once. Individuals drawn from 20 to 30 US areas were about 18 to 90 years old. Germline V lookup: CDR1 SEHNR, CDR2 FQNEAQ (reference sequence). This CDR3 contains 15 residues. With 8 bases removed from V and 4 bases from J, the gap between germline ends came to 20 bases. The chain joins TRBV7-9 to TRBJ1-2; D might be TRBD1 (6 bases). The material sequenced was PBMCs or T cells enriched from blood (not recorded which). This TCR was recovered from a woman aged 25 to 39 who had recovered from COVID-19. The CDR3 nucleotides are TGTGCCAGCCGAACCGGGGCAGGGGAAGGCTATGGCTACACCTTC. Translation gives CASRTGAGEGYGYTF.